This TCR beta chain comes out of a study of blood T cell repertoires in COVID-19. Study at large: T cells, B-cell-depleted T cells, or PBMCs supplied cDNA or gDNA.

Original processing notes: Estimated nucleated cell counts came from reference gene primer amplification. Sequencing was performed with immunoSEQ multiplex PCR; in TCRdb, only in-frame clones are kept and a portion is missing. The V and J calls and clone size were taken over from that table, and D and trimming were inferred from the DNA. Of roughly 340,000 clones listed, around 91% are singletons. A remark on this clone: A read error may produce the germline difference seen at one junction end.

The CDR3 runs to 14 residues. Germline lookup yields CDR1 SGHTA and CDR2 FQGNSA. V usage is TRBV7-2 and J usage is TRBJ2-5; 9 bases fit TRBD2. The sample comprised peripheral blood. This receptor was identified in a woman in her late teens or twenties who had recovered from COVID-19. In DNA, the CDR3 is TGTGCCAGCAGCTCCCGGACTAGCGAGAGGCCAGTGAACTTC. Translating gives CASSSRTSERPVNF.